The T cell receptor beta chain described here comes from a study of T-cell reconstitution after alpha-beta-depleted transplantation in children. This clonotype was seen once. Its antigen is as yet unknown. Study-wide points: T-cell counts and diversity at one year post-transplant came mainly from newly produced T cells. Several hundred expanded graft clones reportedly gave rise to the alpha-beta T cells present about two months after transplant. Surviving recipient T cells and intrathymic progenitors accounted for some patients' high TCRbeta diversity at day 60.

The authors prepared the TCRbeta library with unique molecular identifiers. TCRdb reprocessed the PCR reads with MiXCR, giving one entry per CDR3 protein. This table has 250,000 to 400,000 distinct CDR3 sequences, 23% appearing once. The sequence was collected from a male patient younger than 18 who had a stem cell transplant for acute lymphoblastic leukemia, so the T cells may come from the graft donor. Specimen: PBMCs, mostly from graft donor cells, collected 180 days after TCRalphabeta/CD19-depleted stem cell transplant.

The CDR3 reads CSAPITSDEQFF. DNA for the CDR3: TGCAGTGCTCCCATTACTAGCGATGAGCAGTTCTTC. V gene TRBV20-1 combines with J gene TRBJ2-1; 7 bases fit TRBD2. V lost 5 bases and J lost 8; bases outside the gene matches: 6. The CDR3 runs to 12 residues. The germline V gene has CDR1 DFQATT and CDR2 SNEGSKA (reference sequence).